The clone carrying this T cell receptor (beta chain) was detected once. What it binds is unknown. In the authors' workflow: ImmunoSEQ yielded junction-only sequences lacking quality scores, so filtering differed. Sequenced by immunoSEQ multiplex PCR; TCRdb stores in-frame clones only, minus some. V and J calls and clone size follow that table, whereas D and trimming were derived from the DNA. The sample has 2,500,000 or so clones; under 95% are singletons. Deletions cut 5 bases from V and 4 bases from J, with 11 bases between. This CDR3 comprises 13 residues. Germline CDR1 and CDR2: MNHEY and SVGAGI. This sample is drawn from a study of shared clonotypes between healthy human individuals. Study-wide results and caveats: Clonotype sharing across a few donors was observed for 5% to 6.5% of naive CD4 clonotypes. Unshared clonotypes carried lower generation probabilities than those common to all four donors.

Sequenced sample: naive CD4+ T cells from PBMCs. Subset meaning: CD45RA+ positively selected. The sequence came from a man younger than 35 in good health. Some clones in this sample may be carry-over from other donors' samples. V and J are TRBV6-5 and TRBJ1-2; D may be TRBD1 (6 bases). The CDR3 DNA is TGTGCCAGCAGTCCGCGGACAGCCTATGGCTACACCTTC. Amino acids: CASSPRTAYGYTF.